Each of the 7 T cell receptor beta chains below was sequenced from the same sample in a study of T-cell memory formation after mild COVID-19. In TCRdb, the 5' RACE reads were re-called with MiXCR into one record per CDR3 protein. Counted here are roughly 250,000 distinct CDR3 sequences, roughly a sixth occurring once; the ten biggest clones make up under 25%. Input material: PBMCs or a T cell subset sorted from them (not recorded which). Source of these receptors: a young man who had mild COVID-19 (a few samples of this study predate the infection). Cell type and time point are not known.

This clonotype was seen many times. The chain combines TRBV5-1 with TRBJ2-3; D assignment may be TRBD1 or TRBD2 (6 bases each). This CDR3 comprises 13 residues. CDR1 and CDR2 (germline): SGHRS, YFSETQ. Deletions cut 3 bases from V and 5 bases from J, with 10 bases between. As DNA, the CDR3 is TGCGCCAGCAGCTCCGAGGGGGGAGATACGCAGTATTTT. Its protein product is CASSSEGGDTQYF.

This clonotype was seen more than once but under ten times. The rearrangement uses TRBV5-1 and TRBJ2-1, with 7 bases lining up with TRBD1. V dropped 0 bases and J dropped 7; count of bases not matched to a gene: 10. The germline V gene encodes CDR1 SGHRS and CDR2 YFSETQ. There are 16 residues in the CDR3. CDR3 in DNA: TGCGCCAGCAGCTTGGGACCCGCCGCAGGGGGAAATGAGCAGTTCTTC. It specifies CASSLGPAAGGNEQFF. Together with reference TRBV5-1 and TRBJ2-1, the CDR3 gives the full variable domain: KAGVTQTPRYLIKTRGQQVTLSCSPISGHRSVSWYQQTPGQGLQFLFEYFSETQRNKGNFPGRFSGRQFSNSRSEMNVSTLELGDSALYLCASSLGPAAGGNEQFFGPGTRLTVL.

J is TRBJ2-7 and V is TRBV20-1; 12 bases align to TRBD2. Germline loops: CDR1 DFQATT, CDR2 SNEGSKA (reference sequence). V was pared by 7 bases and J by 2 bases, with 6 bases of the junction left unmatched. The CDR3 loop spans 14 amino acids. This chain's CDR3 is CSVLWTSGAYEQYF. The CDR3 region has the DNA TGCAGTGTCCTCTGGACTAGCGGGGCCTACGAGCAGTACTTC.

This clonotype appeared many times. This sequence joins TRBV27 and TRBJ2-1; D gene ambiguous. The V end was cut by 6 bases, the J end by 5 bases, with 11 bases between. Germline V gene sequence: CDR1 MNHEY, CDR2 SMNVEV (reference sequence). CDR3 length: 13 residues. CDR3: CASRSGLDNEQFF. The CDR3 region has the DNA TGTGCCAGCAGATCCGGGTTAGACAATGAGCAGTTCTTC.

The chain joins TRBV14 to TRBJ2-5; tentative D call: TRBD2 (6 bases). V was shortened by 3 bases and J by 4 bases, with 15 bases between the two germline ends. This CDR3 comprises 15 residues. Germline CDR1 and CDR2: SGHDN and FVKESK. In DNA, the CDR3 is TGTGCCAGCAGCCACAGCGGCGGGAACAGAGAGACCCAGTACTTC. As protein: CASSHSGGNRETQYF.

The V call is TRBV20-1, the J call TRBJ1-2; no clear D gene. The V and J ends lost 3 bases and 6 bases respectively, with 5 bases between them. The CDR3 totals 10 residues. Germline V gives CDR1 DFQATT, CDR2 SNEGSKA (reference sequence). The CDR3 protein is CSASTDGYTF. In DNA form, the CDR3 reads TGCAGTGCTAGTACAGATGGCTACACCTTC.

This clonotype was seen more than once but under ten times. The chain employs TRBV2 and TRBJ2-3, with 8 bases lining up with TRBD1. Trimming removed 6 bases from V and 1 base from J; junction bases left unmatched: 0. Germline V gene lookup returns CDR1 SNHLY and CDR2 FYNNEI. The CDR3 covers 13 residues. For the CDR3, the DNA is TGTGCCAGCAGACAGGGGGGCACAGATACGCAGTATTTT. This encodes CASRQGGTDTQYF.